The 29 T cell receptor beta chains below all came from one sample that was sequenced in a study of blood T cell repertoires in COVID-19. Sequencing was performed with immunoSEQ multiplex PCR; in TCRdb, only in-frame clones are kept and a portion is missing. The table shows approximately 50,000 clones, with about 84% occurring only once. Sequencing was performed on peripheral blood. These receptor sequences come from a human donor in a cohort sampled during active COVID-19.

The CDR3 coding sequence is TGCGCCAGCAGCTTGGCCTCACCACAGGGCGGTGGTGAAGCTTTCTTT. The encoded protein is CASSLASPQGGGEAFF. J is TRBJ1-1 and V is TRBV5-1; a weak D match, TRBD1 (6 bases). Trimming took 0 bases from V and 7 from J, leaving 19 bases between them. From germline, CDR1 is SGHRS and CDR2 YFSETQ. CDR3 length equals 16 residues. Variable domain in full (rest from reference TRBV5-1 and TRBJ1-1): KAGVTQTPRYLIKTRGQQVTLSCSPISGHRSVSWYQQTPGQGLQFLFEYFSETQRNKGNFPGRFSGRQFSNSRSEMNVSTLELGDSALYLCASSLASPQGGGEAFFGQGTRLTVV.

This sequence joins TRBV6-2 or TRBV6-3 and TRBJ1-2; perhaps TRBD1 as D (6 bases). V lost 5 bases, J lost 4 bases, and 20 bases lay in between. The CDR3 has 16 residues. Germline V gene data show CDR1 as MNHEY and CDR2 as SVGEGT. CDR3 in amino acids: CASSATGTPLGYGYTF. For the CDR3, the DNA is TGTGCCAGCAGTGCCACCGGGACACCCCTGGGCTATGGCTACACCTTC.

This rearrangement joins TRBV18 to TRBJ2-1, with a tentative D call TRBD2 (6 bases). The CDR3 consists of 15 residues. V was trimmed by 3 bases and J by 1 base, leaving 10 bases between them. CDR1 and CDR2 from the germline V gene are KGHSH and LQKENI. CDR3 protein: CASSPLAKSYNEQFF. CDR3 nucleotide sequence: TGTGCCAGCTCACCTCTAGCGAAATCCTACAATGAGCAGTTCTTC.

The V call is TRBV7-2, the J call TRBJ2-1, with 7 nucleotides matching TRBD2. Germline assignment: CDR1 SGHTA and CDR2 FQGNSA. J lost 4 bases, V lost 2 bases, and 5 bases had no gene match. This CDR3 is built from 15 residues. CDR3 DNA sequence: TGTGCCAGCAGCTTAAAGTGGGAGGGTTACAATGAGCAGTTCTTC. Translating gives CASSLKWEGYNEQFF. Combining the CDR3 with reference TRBV7-2 and TRBJ2-1 gives the whole variable domain GAGVSQSPSNKVTEKGKDVELRCDPISGHTALYWYRQSLGQGLEFLIYFQGNSAPDKSGLPSDRFSAERTGGSVSTLTIQRTQQEDSAVYLCASSLKWEGYNEQFFGPGTRLTVL.

The rearrangement joins TRBV7-9 to TRBJ2-1, with TRBD2 identical over 8 bases. The CDR3 runs to 14 residues. Unmatched junction bases numbered 8, after V lost 8 bases and J lost 5 bases. Per the germline V gene, CDR1 is SEHNR and CDR2 is FQNEAQ (reference sequence). The CDR3 nucleotides read TGTGCCAGCTGGGTTAGCGGGGCTGACAATGAGCAGTTCTTC. This codes for CASWVSGADNEQFF. Full variable domain (outside the CDR3, taken from reference TRBV7-9 and TRBJ2-1): DTGVSQNPRHKITKRGQNVTFRCDPISEHNRLYWYRQTLGQGPEFLTYFQNEAQLEKSRLLSDRFSAERPKGSFSTLEIQRTEQGDSAMYLCASWVSGADNEQFFGPGTRLTVL.

This chain joins TRBV6-5 and TRBJ1-5; a possible D gene is TRBD1 (6 bases). Germline loops: CDR1 MNHEY, CDR2 SVGAGI. The CDR3 is 15 amino acids. Trimming took off 5 bases at V and 10 bases at J, with 21 bases between the two ends. CDR3 nucleotides: TGTGCCAGCAGTCGGACAGCTTTTGGGGAGGGCCCCCAGCATTTT. It specifies CASSRTAFGEGPQHF.

This chain uses TRBV30 with TRBJ2-5, with D possibly being TRBD1 (6 bases). This CDR3 has 13 residues. Between the trimmed V and J ends, which lost 2 bases and 4 bases, there was a span of 11 bases. Germline assignment: CDR1 GTSNPN and CDR2 SVGIG (reference sequence). The CDR3 reads CAWSSGTSETQYF. The CDR3 DNA sequence: TGTGCCTGGAGTTCGGGGACATCAGAGACCCAGTACTTC.

The rearrangement joins TRBV6-5 to TRBJ1-3; D is unclear. Germline assignment: CDR1 MNHEY and CDR2 SVGAGI. Trimming stripped 5 bases from V and 4 bases from J, with 9 bases between. The CDR3 is 13 residues long. CDR3 sequence reads: CASSNDAGNTIYF. The CDR3 DNA reads as TGTGCCAGCAGTAATGATGCGGGAAACACCATATATTTT.

V gene TRBV19 combines with J gene TRBJ1-4; 10 nucleotides align to TRBD1. V trimming: 6 bases; J trimming: 6 bases; junction bases outside the gene matches: 4. The CDR3 is made up of 14 amino acids. Germline V gives CDR1 LNHDA, CDR2 SQIVND (reference sequence). The CDR3 loop reads CASSTGTGDEKLFF. DNA for the CDR3: TGTGCCAGTAGCACCGGGACAGGGGATGAAAAACTGTTTTTT.

This chain joins TRBV7-2 and TRBJ1-3, with 9 bases identical to TRBD1. Germline V gene lookup returns CDR1 SGHTA and CDR2 FQGNSA. This CDR3 has 14 residues. V trimming: 4 bases; J trimming: 8 bases; junction bases outside the gene matches: 6. CDR3 coding DNA: TGTGCCAGCAGCTCGGGACAGGGCGGGTACACCATATATTTT. Amino acid sequence: CASSSGQGGYTIYF.

This clone came up once. This rearrangement joins TRBV19 to TRBJ1-1; 7 bases are shared with TRBD1. The trim removed 9 bases at V and 7 bases at J, leaving 8 bases unmatched. The CDR3 consists of 12 residues. Germline loops: CDR1 LNHDA, CDR2 SQIVND (reference sequence). The DNA of the CDR3 is TGTGCCAGCGTATCCAACAGGGGTGAAGCTTTCTTT. Encoded protein: CASVSNRGEAFF. The entire variable domain, with the rest obtained from reference TRBV19 and TRBJ1-1, is as follows: DGGITQSPKYLFRKEGQNVTLSCEQNLNHDAMYWYRQDPGQGLRLIYYSQIVNDFQKGDIAEGYSVSREKKESFPLTVTSAQKNPTAFYLCASVSNRGEAFFGQGTRLTVV.

V gene TRBV19 combines with J gene TRBJ1-2; TRBD1 is a possible D gene (6 bases). CDR1 LNHDA and CDR2 SQIVND come from the germline V gene (reference sequence). The germline V and J ends were trimmed by 2 bases and 3 bases, with 13 bases remaining between them. The CDR3 totals 15 residues. Written as DNA, the CDR3 is TGTGCCAGTAGTATATCTCAACAGGGCTACTATGGCTACACCTTC. This encodes CASSISQQGYYGYTF.

V and J are TRBV7-7 and TRBJ2-1; 15 positions match TRBD2. V trimming: 5 bases; J trimming: 6 bases; junction bases outside the gene matches: 5. Looked up from germline, CDR1 is SSHAT and CDR2 is FNYEAQ (reference sequence). This CDR3 is built from 16 residues. CDR3 sequence (DNA): TGTGCCAGCAGCAAGGGACTAGCGGGAGGTGGCAATGAGCAGTTCTTC. Protein sequence: CASSKGLAGGGNEQFF.

The chain's CDR3 is CASSPRQGWETQYF. Written as DNA, the CDR3 is TGTGCCAGTAGTCCCCGACAGGGTTGGGAGACCCAGTACTTC. This chain links TRBV19 with TRBJ2-5; 7 nucleotides align to TRBD1. The V segment lost 5 bases and the J segment 5 bases; nucleotides outside the gene matches: 8. Germline V gene data show CDR1 as LNHDA and CDR2 as SQIVND (reference sequence). This CDR3 spans 14 amino acids.

This chain links TRBV5-8 with TRBJ2-7; TRBD2 might be the D (5 bases). CDR3 size: 15 residues. Looked up from germline, CDR1 is SGHTS and CDR2 is YDEGEE. V was pared by 1 base and J by 6 bases, with 17 bases between. Here the CDR3 DNA reads TGTGCCAGCAGCTTGCTTGTCGCAACCGAGGGCGAGCAGTACTTC. Protein sequence: CASSLLVATEGEQYF.

The chain joins TRBV4-1 to TRBJ2-3, with 12 bases fitting TRBD1. Germline CDR1 reads MGHRA; CDR2 reads YSYEKL. J lost 4 bases, V lost 1 base, and 6 bases had no gene match. CDR3 size: 17 residues. The CDR3 region has the DNA TGCGCCAGCAGCCAAGTCGCCCGGGACAGGGGGCCAGATACGCAGTATTTT. Translating it yields CASSQVARDRGPDTQYF.

The chain couples TRBV2 to TRBJ2-2; D is perhaps TRBD1 (5 bases). The CDR3 length is 14 residues. Germline-derived CDR1 and CDR2 are SNHLY and FYNNEI. V lost 6 bases, J lost 1 base, and 9 bases lay in between. The CDR3 loop reads CASRLQENTGELFF. CDR3 coding DNA: TGTGCCAGCAGGCTACAGGAGAACACCGGGGAGCTGTTTTTT.

This clone occurred once. The chain joins TRBV7-2 to TRBJ1-1; possibly TRBD1 for D (6 bases). Germline CDR1 reads SGHTA; CDR2 reads FQGNSA. Trimming removed 4 bases at V and 4 bases at J, with 10 bases between. The CDR3 is made up of 13 amino acids. The CDR3 DNA sequence: TGTGCCAGCAGCTGGGGAGGGGGCACTGAAGCTTTCTTT. Its protein is CASSWGGGTEAFF.

The genes are TRBV11-2 and TRBJ1-4, with 10 bases that match TRBD1. The CDR3 has 14 residues. Trimming cost V 6 bases and J 5 bases; bases outside gene matches: 3. Germline V gives CDR1 SGHAT, CDR2 FQNNGV. The CDR3 spells CASRRDRGNEKLFF. The CDR3 DNA sequence: TGTGCCAGCAGACGGGACAGGGGAAATGAAAAACTGTTTTTT.

The V call is TRBV10-3, the J call TRBJ2-7; the match to TRBD2 covers 13 bases. V lost 6 bases to trimming and J lost 3 bases; unmatched junction nucleotides: 5. In germline, CDR1 is ENHRY, CDR2 SYGVKD. There are 15 residues in the CDR3. CDR3 protein: CAIRLTSGGNYEQYF. The CDR3 nucleotides are TGTGCCATCAGACTGACTAGCGGGGGGAACTACGAGCAGTACTTC.

This clone was found once. The chain has TRBV5-4 and TRBJ2-5; 16 nucleotides line up with TRBD2. Trimming at V came to 1 base and at J to 0 bases, leaving 3 bases not matched to a gene. Per germline, CDR1 SGHNT and CDR2 YYREEE (reference sequence). The length of the CDR3 is 18 residues. The CDR3 bases are TGTGCCAGCAGCTTGCCGGGACTAGCGGGAGGGAACCAAGAGACCCAGTACTTC. This translates into CASSLPGLAGGNQETQYF.

The gene calls are TRBV5-4 and TRBJ1-3; possibly TRBD1 for D (5 bases). Trimming pared 4 bases from V and 4 bases from J, leaving 12 bases between. Germline CDR1 reads SGHNT; CDR2 reads YYREEE (reference sequence). This CDR3 region has 14 residues. For the CDR3, the DNA is TGTGCCAGCAGCCCGCAGGGACTCGGAAACACCATATATTTT. The encoded protein is CASSPQGLGNTIYF.

Only one count was recorded for this clone. The genes are TRBV21-1 and TRBJ1-1; the table's D call TRBD1 went unverified against the DNA. TRBV21-1 is an annotated pseudogene. CDR3 length: 15 amino acids. In DNA form, the CDR3 reads TGTGCCAGCAGCAAAGAGGGACAGGTGAACACTGAAGCTTTCTTT. Amino acids: CASSKEGQVNTEAFF.

The chain employs TRBV11-2 and TRBJ2-7; TRBD2 is a possible D gene (5 bases). The V gene's germline CDR1 is SGHAT and CDR2 FQNNGV. V shed 6 bases and J shed 1 base, with 22 bases lying between them. This CDR3 has 17 residues. In DNA, the CDR3 is TGTGCCAGCAGTCCCGGACTGAGAGGGAAAGGTTCCTACGAGCAGTACTTC. Translating gives CASSPGLRGKGSYEQYF.

This sequence joins TRBV2 and TRBJ2-3; D may be TRBD2 (6 bases). The germline V gene has CDR1 SNHLY and CDR2 FYNNEI. Trimming pared 6 bases from V and 2 bases from J, leaving 15 bases between. This CDR3 is built from 15 residues. The CDR3 DNA sequence: TGTGCCAGCAGGTCTAGCGACAGAAACACAGATACGCAGTATTTT. The encoded protein is CASRSSDRNTDTQYF.

The chain has TRBV19 and TRBJ2-5, with D possibly TRBD1 on 6 matching bases. Germline loops: CDR1 LNHDA, CDR2 SQIVND (reference sequence). The CDR3 runs 13 residues. Trimming cost V 6 bases and J 2 bases, with 10 bases left between them. Written as DNA, the CDR3 is TGTGCCAGTAGGAATACAGGGCAAGAGACCCAGTACTTC. Its translation is CASRNTGQETQYF. Complete variable domain (other parts from reference TRBV19 and TRBJ2-5): DGGITQSPKYLFRKEGQNVTLSCEQNLNHDAMYWYRQDPGQGLRLIYYSQIVNDFQKGDIAEGYSVSREKKESFPLTVTSAQKNPTAFYLCASRNTGQETQYFGPGTRLLVL.

This clone showed up just a few times. This chain connects TRBV10-1 to TRBJ2-2; 13 bases map to TRBD2. Trimming cost V 2 bases and J 5 bases; bases outside gene matches: 5. CDR1 and CDR2 from the germline V gene are WNHNN and SYGVQD (reference sequence). The CDR3 has 17 amino acids. CDR3 region: CASSEALAGGGTGELFF. Here the CDR3 DNA reads TGCGCCAGCAGTGAGGCACTAGCGGGAGGGGGAACCGGGGAGCTGTTTTTT.

CDR3: CASSPGQGNTEAFF. In DNA form, the CDR3 reads TGTGCCAGCTCACCTGGACAGGGCAACACTGAAGCTTTCTTT. The rearrangement uses TRBV18 and TRBJ1-1; 8 bases fit TRBD1. This CDR3 has 14 residues. The V gene end was trimmed by 3 bases and the J gene end by 2 bases; junction bases not matched to a gene: 2. Germline CDR1 KGHSH, CDR2 LQKENI.

Written as DNA, the CDR3 is TGTGCCAGCAGTCAAGATAGCGGGGGGGACACAGATACGCAGTATTTT. It encodes CASSQDSGGDTDTQYF. J is TRBJ2-3 and V is TRBV6-1, with 11 bases identical to TRBD2. The CDR3 extends over 16 amino acids. CDR1 is MNHNS, CDR2 SASEGT, per germline. The junction had 6 bases not matched to a gene; V was cut back by 5 bases and J by 2 bases.